These 7 T cell receptor beta chains came from one sample sequenced in a study of vaccination effects on CD4 cells after COVID-19 (dated by TCRdb to between 2022 and 2023). Library preparation employed the immunoSEQ multiplex PCR assay. This immuneACCESS table, as held by TCRdb, lists in-frame sequences with V and J called but not all clones. Of the missing ones, under half trace to an unresolved V gene in checked studies; the others have no known cause. The sample data list under 55,000 clones, and 60% to 80% of these were observed just once. The top ten clones comprise just over 6% of the sample. Their antigen targets remain unknown. To identify antigen-specific CD4+ T cell clonotypes by their expansion, the ViraFEST assay first stimulated PBMC with viral peptide pools and then applied TCR sequencing. After roughly 11 days of culture, CD4+ T cells were isolated with the EasySep CD4+ T cell isolation kit. The absence of prior SARS-CoV-2 infection in healthy vaccine recipients was confirmed by negative nucleocapsid antibodies before and after vaccination.

The source material was CD4+ T cells from PBMCs cultured with HCoV-OC43 spike peptides, sampled before COVID-19 vaccination. The label giving this sample's cell subset or site can be read as: HCoV-OC43 spike overlapping peptide pool stimulation. The receptors were sampled from a human donor who received a COVID-19 vaccine.

V usage is TRBV3-1 (or the pseudogene TRBV3-2) and J usage is TRBJ1-3; no firm D call. There are 14 residues in the CDR3. Trimming removed 2 bases at V and 2 bases at J, with 7 bases between. CDR1 is LGHDT and CDR2 is YNNKEL in the germline V gene (reference sequence). CDR3 region: CASSQSGAGNTIYF. The CDR3 nucleotides read TGTGCCAGCAGCCAATCCGGAGCTGGAAACACCATATATTTT.

The chain couples TRBV7-8 to TRBJ2-5, with 11 bases identical to TRBD2. V shed 2 bases and J 4 bases; nucleotides not matched to a gene: 3. The CDR3 consists of 15 residues. CDR1 and CDR2 from the germline V gene are SGHVS and FQNEAQ. CDR3 protein: CASSLFTSGGETQYF. The DNA for the CDR3 is TGTGCCAGCAGCTTATTTACTAGCGGGGGAGAGACCCAGTACTTC.

This sequence joins TRBV7-8 and TRBJ2-3; 10 positions match TRBD1. Germline-derived CDR1 and CDR2 are SGHVS and FQNEAQ. V was pared by 5 bases and J by 6 bases, with 8 bases of the junction left unmatched. The CDR3 sequence is 15 residues long. The chain's CDR3 is CASSPGQGGADTQYF. The CDR3 coding sequence is TGTGCCAGCAGCCCAGGACAGGGGGGCGCGGATACGCAGTATTTT.

The J gene is TRBJ2-3, the V gene TRBV2, with 11 bases matching TRBD2. CDR1 and CDR2 (germline): SNHLY, FYNNEI. J lost 0 bases, V lost 3 bases, and 11 bases had no gene match. The length of the CDR3 is 19 residues. The CDR3: CASSDARLAGGKSTDTQYF. In nucleotides, the CDR3 is TGTGCCAGCAGTGATGCCCGGCTAGCGGGGGGCAAGAGCACAGATACGCAGTATTTT.

This chain joins TRBV6-5 and TRBJ1-1, with D hard to call. The CDR3 totals 13 residues. V lost 9 bases and J 3 bases, leaving 14 bases between the germline ends. Germline CDR1 reads MNHEY; CDR2 reads SVGAGI. The CDR3 DNA reads TGTGCCAGTTACGCTTCTGGGTACACTGAAGCTTTCTTT. This codes for CASYASGYTEAFF.

V gene TRBV6-5 combines with J gene TRBJ2-5; D gene ambiguous. Germline loops: CDR1 MNHEY, CDR2 SVGAGI. CDR3 length: 14 residues. Deletions cut 6 bases from V and 7 bases from J, with 18 bases between. CDR3 loop: CASRVKARTGTQYF. CDR3 bases: TGTGCCAGCAGGGTGAAGGCGAGAACGGGGACCCAGTACTTC.

This clone has more than one count but fewer than ten. This chain joins TRBV5-4 and TRBJ2-7; 8 bases are shared with TRBD1. Losses at the gene ends were 4 bases for V and 4 bases for J; bases not matched to a gene: 10. The CDR3 has 15 residues. Looked up from germline, CDR1 is SGHNT and CDR2 is YYREEE (reference sequence). The CDR3 region has the DNA TGTGCCAGCAGCCGAAGTTCAGGGGGCCCTTACGAGCAGTACGTC. Protein: CASSRSSGGPYEQYV.